Shown below are 19 T cell receptor beta chains from a single sample sequenced in a study of T-cell reconstitution after alpha-beta-depleted transplantation in children. During its preparation, the TCRbeta library received unique molecular identifiers. TCRdb passed the PCR reads through MiXCR, listing each CDR3 protein once. The table records 500,000 to 750,000 distinct CDR3 sequences, roughly 13% of them present only once. This material consisted of PBMCs, mostly from graft donor cells, taken 360 days after TCRalphabeta/CD19-depleted stem cell transplant. All receptors come from a male patient aged 10 to 17 who had a stem cell transplant for acute myeloid leukemia, so the T cells may come from the graft donor.

This clonotype was counted a few times. The V call is TRBV4-2, the J call TRBJ2-1; D gene ambiguous. The germline gives CDR1 LGHNA, CDR2 YNFKEQ. V lost 0 bases and J lost 8, with 17 bases in between. This CDR3 has 16 amino acids. The CDR3 region is CASSQEAEPPGYEQFF. The CDR3 coding sequence is TGTGCCAGCAGCCAAGAGGCGGAGCCCCCCGGGTATGAGCAGTTCTTC.

The rearrangement uses TRBV20-1 and TRBJ1-3; tentative D call: TRBD1 (5 bases). The CDR3 loop spans 14 amino acids. Trimming removed 1 base from V and 0 bases from J, with 7 bases in between. Germline assignment: CDR1 DFQATT and CDR2 SNEGSKA (reference sequence). CDR3 sequence: CSARGTTSGNTIYF. In DNA, the CDR3 is TGCAGTGCTAGAGGGACAACCTCTGGAAACACCATATATTTT.

This clonotype was counted between two and nine times. The CDR3 loop reads CASSLPVPRYNEQFF. The CDR3 DNA sequence: TGTGCCAGCAGTTTGCCAGTCCCCCGCTACAATGAGCAGTTCTTC. The genes are TRBV28 and TRBJ2-1; D not resolved. Germline CDR1 is MDHEN and CDR2 is SYDVKM. V was shortened by 3 bases and J by 3 bases, with 12 bases between the two germline ends. CDR3 length: 15 amino acids.

This clonotype was detected only a few times. V and J are TRBV29-1 and TRBJ2-1, with D tentatively TRBD2 (6 bases). Germline V CDR1 and CDR2: SQVTM, ANQGSEA. The germline V and J ends were trimmed by 7 bases and 15 bases, with 10 bases remaining between them. This CDR3 has 8 residues. The CDR3 bases are TGCAGCGATCGGGGAGGGTTCTTC. Amino acid sequence: CSDRGGFF.

At least ten counts were recorded for this clonotype. The chain is built from TRBV29-1 and TRBJ2-1; weak D call: TRBD2 (7 bases). CDR1 and CDR2 (germline): SQVTM, ANQGSEA. V shed 0 bases and J shed 14 bases, with 14 bases lying between them. This CDR3 spans 12 amino acids. The DNA for the CDR3 is TGCAGCGTTGAAGATCCGGGGGGCCCTGAGTTCTTC. Translated: CSVEDPGGPEFF.

The V gene is TRBV28, the J gene TRBJ1-2; tentative D call: TRBD1 (5 bases). Trimming removed 4 bases at V and 0 bases at J, with 15 bases between. Per germline, CDR1 MDHEN and CDR2 SYDVKM. This CDR3 spans 16 amino acids. CDR3 DNA: TGTGCCAGCAGTTGGGTTGACAGCCCCTCTAACTATGGCTACACCTTC. This translates into CASSWVDSPSNYGYTF.

CDR3 DNA sequence: TGCAGTGTAGGGGGAGGCGGGACCCTTAGCACAGATACGCAGTATTTT. Translation gives CSVGGGGTLSTDTQYF. The chain recombines TRBV20-1 with TRBJ2-3, with D tentatively TRBD1 or TRBD2 (6 bases each). Germline assignment: CDR1 DFQATT and CDR2 SNEGSKA (reference sequence). This CDR3 is 16 amino acids long. V lost 7 bases and J lost 0, with 20 bases in between.

The chain joins TRBV5-4 to TRBJ2-7; D is unresolved. The germline V gene encodes CDR1 SGHNT and CDR2 YYREEE (reference sequence). Trimming removed 5 bases from V and 6 bases from J, with 18 bases in between. This CDR3 has 14 amino acids. CDR3 loop: CASSRKAIFPEQYF. DNA of the CDR3: TGTGCCAGCAGTCGTAAGGCTATTTTTCCCGAGCAGTACTTC.

V gene TRBV7-3 combines with J gene TRBJ2-3; D could derive from TRBD1 or TRBD2 (6 bases each). Germline V gives CDR1 SGHTA, CDR2 FQGTGA. V dropped 5 bases and J dropped 5 bases, with 17 bases sitting between them. The CDR3 sequence is 15 residues long. DNA of the CDR3: TGTGCCAGCAGCCACGGGGGCCGTGTCAGAGATACGCAGTATTTT. It is translated as CASSHGGRVRDTQYF.

The CDR3 here is CATSTNRDSGRDTQYF. CDR3 in DNA: TGTGCCACCAGCACCAACCGGGACTCAGGGAGAGATACGCAGTATTTT. The chain has TRBV15 and TRBJ2-3, with D possibly matching TRBD2 (6 bases). CDR3 size: 16 residues. CDR1 and CDR2 from the germline V gene are LNHNV and YYDKDF (reference sequence). V lost 4 bases, J lost 5 bases, and 19 bases lay in between.

This clonotype was seen more than once but under ten times. Since no conserved phenylalanine or tryptophan closes the CDR3, a read error is the likely cause. This chain uses TRBV9 with TRBJ2-7; 8 positions match TRBD1. The V gene's germline CDR1 is SGDLS and CDR2 YYNGEE. V shed 3 bases and J 2 bases; nucleotides not matched to a gene: 7. This CDR3 is 15 amino acids long. The CDR3 region is CASSATGQATYEQYL. DNA for the CDR3: TGTGCCAGCAGCGCCACGGGACAGGCTACCTACGAGCAGTACCTC.

Comments on this clonotype: One junction end does not reproduce the germline sequence, and a read error may be involved. V usage is TRBV7-7 and J usage is TRBJ1-5; D not resolved. Germline CDR1 reads SSHAT; CDR2 reads FNYEAQ (reference sequence). This CDR3 region has 13 residues. The CDR3 sequence is CASSLRGEQPQHF. The CDR3 coding sequence is TGTGCTAGCAGCTTACGGGGAGAACAGCCCCAGCATTTT.

This clonotype has a single count. The chain has TRBV7-2 and TRBJ2-5, with 7 bases that match TRBD1. CDR1 and CDR2 from the germline V gene are SGHTA and FQGNSA. V lost 5 bases, J lost 2 bases, and 14 bases stayed unmatched. CDR3 size: 17 residues. CDR3 sequence (DNA): TGTGCCAGCAGCCCACCTATTTTCCCGGGACAGCAAGAGACCCAGTACTTC. Amino acid sequence: CASSPPIFPGQQETQYF.

This clonotype was counted a few times. V is TRBV5-1 and J is TRBJ2-1; 10 bases align to TRBD2. The CDR3 contains 17 residues. V was pared by 5 bases and J by 6 bases, with 14 bases of the junction left unmatched. Germline-derived CDR1 and CDR2 are SGHRS and YFSETQ. CDR3 residues: CASSLTILAGVSNEQFF. For the CDR3, the DNA is TGCGCCAGCAGTCTGACCATTCTAGCGGGAGTATCCAATGAGCAGTTCTTC.

The chain joins TRBV20-1 to TRBJ2-2; D may be TRBD1 or TRBD2 (5 bases each). V dropped 3 bases and J dropped 2 bases, with 13 bases sitting between them. CDR3 length: 15 residues. Germline CDR1 and CDR2: DFQATT and SNEGSKA (reference sequence). CDR3 sequence: CSASMPGPNTGELFF. DNA for the CDR3: TGCAGTGCTAGTATGCCGGGACCTAACACCGGGGAGCTGTTTTTT.

There are many counts of this clonotype. J is TRBJ2-2 and V is TRBV9, with 12 bases that match TRBD2. The V and J ends lost 3 bases and 5 bases, in that order; junction bases with no gene match: 8. The V gene's germline CDR1 is SGDLS and CDR2 YYNGEE. This CDR3 comprises 17 residues. DNA for the CDR3: TGTGCCAGCAGCGGACTAGCGGGAGTTTCAGGAACCGGGGAGCTGTTTTTT. It encodes CASSGLAGVSGTGELFF.

This clonotype was observed a handful of times. This chain joins TRBV28 and TRBJ2-7, with 8 positions matching TRBD2. From germline, CDR1 is MDHEN and CDR2 SYDVKM. This CDR3 region has 18 residues. V gave up 4 bases and J gave up 2 bases; unmatched junction bases: 16. For the CDR3, the DNA is TGTGCCAGCAGTTCAGTTCGGCCCGCGGGACTAGGTCCCTACGAGCAGTACTTC. It codes for CASSSVRPAGLGPYEQYF.

A few counts support this clonotype. This sequence joins TRBV20-1 and TRBJ1-5; 7 bases fit TRBD1. The junction had 10 bases not matched to a gene; V was cut back by 5 bases and J by 0 bases. Germline CDR1 is DFQATT and CDR2 is SNEGSKA (reference sequence). The CDR3 is made up of 16 amino acids. The CDR3 region has the DNA TGCAGTGCTGCCGGGACAGATCCGTATAGCAATCAGCCCCAGCATTTT. Translated, it gives CSAAGTDPYSNQPQHF.

The chain couples TRBV6-2 or TRBV6-3 to TRBJ2-1; D gene uncertain. The V end lost 3 bases, the J end lost 8 bases, and 11 bases lay between the germline ends. This CDR3 region has 13 residues. Per the germline V gene, CDR1 is MNHEY and CDR2 is SVGEGT. The chain's CDR3 is CASSYFRVDEQFF. The CDR3 nucleotides are TGTGCCAGCAGTTATTTCCGGGTGGATGAGCAGTTCTTC.